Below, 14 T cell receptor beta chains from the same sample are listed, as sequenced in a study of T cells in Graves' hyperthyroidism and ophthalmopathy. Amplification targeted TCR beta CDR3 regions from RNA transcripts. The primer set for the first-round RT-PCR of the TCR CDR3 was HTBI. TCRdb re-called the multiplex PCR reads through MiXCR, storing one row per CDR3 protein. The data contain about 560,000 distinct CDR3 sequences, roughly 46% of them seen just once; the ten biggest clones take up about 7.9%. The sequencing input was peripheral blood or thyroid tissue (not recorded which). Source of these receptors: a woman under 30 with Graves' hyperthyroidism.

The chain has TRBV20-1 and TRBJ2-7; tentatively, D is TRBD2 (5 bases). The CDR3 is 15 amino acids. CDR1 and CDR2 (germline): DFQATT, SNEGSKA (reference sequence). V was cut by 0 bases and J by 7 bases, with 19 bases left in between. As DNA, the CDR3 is TGCAGTGCTAGAGATGCTAGCCAGGCCTACAATGAGCAGTACTTC. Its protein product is CSARDASQAYNEQYF.

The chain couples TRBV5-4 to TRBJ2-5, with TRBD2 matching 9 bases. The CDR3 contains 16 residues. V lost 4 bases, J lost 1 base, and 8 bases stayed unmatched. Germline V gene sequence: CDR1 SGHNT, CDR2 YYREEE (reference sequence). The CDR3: CASSGLAGYRQETQYF. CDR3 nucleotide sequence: TGTGCCAGCAGCGGGCTAGCGGGATATCGCCAAGAGACCCAGTACTTC.

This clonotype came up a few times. CDR3 nucleotides: TGTGCCAGCAGCCAAGGGGCTAGCGGGAGGAACGAGCAGTACTTC. This sequence encodes CASSQGASGRNEQYF. V gene TRBV4-2 combines with J gene TRBJ2-7; 11 bases match TRBD2. This CDR3 region has 15 residues. The germline V gene encodes CDR1 LGHNA and CDR2 YNFKEQ. With 1 base clipped from V and 5 bases from J, the junction kept 4 bases outside the gene matches.

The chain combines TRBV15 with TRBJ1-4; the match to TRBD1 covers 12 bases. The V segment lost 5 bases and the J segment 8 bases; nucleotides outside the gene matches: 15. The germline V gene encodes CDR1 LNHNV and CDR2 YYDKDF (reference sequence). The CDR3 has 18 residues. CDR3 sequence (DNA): TGTGCCACCAGCCCTCCGGGACAGGGGGCGCGGGGTATCGAAAAACTGTTTTTT. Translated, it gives CATSPPGQGARGIEKLFF.

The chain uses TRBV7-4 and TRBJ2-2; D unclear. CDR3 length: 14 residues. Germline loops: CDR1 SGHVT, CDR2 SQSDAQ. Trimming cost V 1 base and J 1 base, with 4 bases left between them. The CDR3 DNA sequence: TGTGCCAGCAGCTTAGGGTGGAACACCGGGGAGCTGTTTTTT. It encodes CASSLGWNTGELFF.

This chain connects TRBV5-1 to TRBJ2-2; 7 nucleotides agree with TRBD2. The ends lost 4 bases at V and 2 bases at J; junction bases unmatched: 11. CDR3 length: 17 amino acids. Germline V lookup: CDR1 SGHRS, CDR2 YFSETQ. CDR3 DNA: TGCGCCAGCAGCCCTAGCCCTAGCGGACCCAACACCGGGGAGCTGTTTTTT. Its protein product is CASSPSPSGPNTGELFF. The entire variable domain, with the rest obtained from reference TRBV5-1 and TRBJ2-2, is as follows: KAGVTQTPRYLIKTRGQQVTLSCSPISGHRSVSWYQQTPGQGLQFLFEYFSETQRNKGNFPGRFSGRQFSNSRSEMNVSTLELGDSALYLCASSPSPSGPNTGELFFGEGSRLTVL.

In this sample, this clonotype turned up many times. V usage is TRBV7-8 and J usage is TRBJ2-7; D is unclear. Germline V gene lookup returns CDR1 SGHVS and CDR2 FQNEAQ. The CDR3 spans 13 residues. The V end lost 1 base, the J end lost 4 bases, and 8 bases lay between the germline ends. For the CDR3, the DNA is TGTGCCAGCAGCTTAGAGTCCGGTTACGAGCAGTACTTC. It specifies CASSLESGYEQYF.

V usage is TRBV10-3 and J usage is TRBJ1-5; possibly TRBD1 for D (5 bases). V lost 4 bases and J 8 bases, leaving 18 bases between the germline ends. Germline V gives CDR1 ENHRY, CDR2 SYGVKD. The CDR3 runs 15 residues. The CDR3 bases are TGTGCCATCAGTGTACCCGGGACTAGCGATGAGCCCCAGCATTTT. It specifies CAISVPGTSDEPQHF.

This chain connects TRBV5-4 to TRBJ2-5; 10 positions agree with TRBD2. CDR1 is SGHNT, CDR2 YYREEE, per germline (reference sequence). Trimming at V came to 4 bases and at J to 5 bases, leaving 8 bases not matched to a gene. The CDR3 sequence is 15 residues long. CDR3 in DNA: TGTGCCAGCAGCGCCTCTAGCGGGAGAGATGAGACCCAGTACTTC. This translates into CASSASSGRDETQYF.

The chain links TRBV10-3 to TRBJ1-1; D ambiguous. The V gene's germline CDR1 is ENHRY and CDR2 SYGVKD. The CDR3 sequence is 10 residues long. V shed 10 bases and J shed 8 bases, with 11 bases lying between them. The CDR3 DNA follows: TGTGCCACCCGTGGATCGGAAGCTTTCTTT. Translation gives CATRGSEAFF.

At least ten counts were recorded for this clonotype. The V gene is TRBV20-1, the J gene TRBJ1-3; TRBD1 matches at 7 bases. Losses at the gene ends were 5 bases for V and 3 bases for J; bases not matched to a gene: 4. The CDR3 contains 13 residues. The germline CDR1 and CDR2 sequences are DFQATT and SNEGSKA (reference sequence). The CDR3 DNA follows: TGCAGTGCTCCTGACAGGGTTGGAAACACCATATATTTT. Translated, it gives CSAPDRVGNTIYF.

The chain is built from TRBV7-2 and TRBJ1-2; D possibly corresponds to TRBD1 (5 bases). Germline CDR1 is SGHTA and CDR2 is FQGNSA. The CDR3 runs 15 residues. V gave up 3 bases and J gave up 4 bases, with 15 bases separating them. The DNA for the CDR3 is TGTGCCAGCAGCTTGTCCGGGACCAGCTTCTATGGCTACACCTTC. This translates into CASSLSGTSFYGYTF.

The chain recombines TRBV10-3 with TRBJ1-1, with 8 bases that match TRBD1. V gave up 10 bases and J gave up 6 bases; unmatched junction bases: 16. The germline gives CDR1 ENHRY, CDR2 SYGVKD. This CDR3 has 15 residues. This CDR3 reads CASRGGTGRWAEAFF. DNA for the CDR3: TGTGCCAGCAGGGGTGGGACAGGCCGATGGGCTGAAGCTTTCTTT.

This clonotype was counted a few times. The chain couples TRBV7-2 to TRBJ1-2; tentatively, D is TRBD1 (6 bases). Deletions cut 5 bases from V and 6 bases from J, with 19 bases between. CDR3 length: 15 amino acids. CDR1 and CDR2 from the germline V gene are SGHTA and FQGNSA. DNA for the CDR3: TGTGCCAGCAGCCAAGTCGGGGGGCGGATCGATGGCTACACCTTC. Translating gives CASSQVGGRIDGYTF.